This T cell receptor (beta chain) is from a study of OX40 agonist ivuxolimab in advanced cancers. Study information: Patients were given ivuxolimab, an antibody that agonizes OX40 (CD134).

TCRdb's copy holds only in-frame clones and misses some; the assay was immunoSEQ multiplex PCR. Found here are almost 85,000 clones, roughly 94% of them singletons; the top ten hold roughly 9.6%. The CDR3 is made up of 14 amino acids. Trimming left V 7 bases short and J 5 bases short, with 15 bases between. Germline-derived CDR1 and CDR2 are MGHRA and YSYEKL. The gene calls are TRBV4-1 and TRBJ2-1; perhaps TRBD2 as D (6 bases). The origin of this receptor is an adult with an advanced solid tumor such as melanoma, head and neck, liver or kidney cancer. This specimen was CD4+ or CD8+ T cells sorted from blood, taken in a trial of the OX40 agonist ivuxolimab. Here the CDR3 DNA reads TGCGCCAGCACTTGGACGGGAGCCAACAATGAGCAGTTCTTC. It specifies CASTWTGANNEQFF.